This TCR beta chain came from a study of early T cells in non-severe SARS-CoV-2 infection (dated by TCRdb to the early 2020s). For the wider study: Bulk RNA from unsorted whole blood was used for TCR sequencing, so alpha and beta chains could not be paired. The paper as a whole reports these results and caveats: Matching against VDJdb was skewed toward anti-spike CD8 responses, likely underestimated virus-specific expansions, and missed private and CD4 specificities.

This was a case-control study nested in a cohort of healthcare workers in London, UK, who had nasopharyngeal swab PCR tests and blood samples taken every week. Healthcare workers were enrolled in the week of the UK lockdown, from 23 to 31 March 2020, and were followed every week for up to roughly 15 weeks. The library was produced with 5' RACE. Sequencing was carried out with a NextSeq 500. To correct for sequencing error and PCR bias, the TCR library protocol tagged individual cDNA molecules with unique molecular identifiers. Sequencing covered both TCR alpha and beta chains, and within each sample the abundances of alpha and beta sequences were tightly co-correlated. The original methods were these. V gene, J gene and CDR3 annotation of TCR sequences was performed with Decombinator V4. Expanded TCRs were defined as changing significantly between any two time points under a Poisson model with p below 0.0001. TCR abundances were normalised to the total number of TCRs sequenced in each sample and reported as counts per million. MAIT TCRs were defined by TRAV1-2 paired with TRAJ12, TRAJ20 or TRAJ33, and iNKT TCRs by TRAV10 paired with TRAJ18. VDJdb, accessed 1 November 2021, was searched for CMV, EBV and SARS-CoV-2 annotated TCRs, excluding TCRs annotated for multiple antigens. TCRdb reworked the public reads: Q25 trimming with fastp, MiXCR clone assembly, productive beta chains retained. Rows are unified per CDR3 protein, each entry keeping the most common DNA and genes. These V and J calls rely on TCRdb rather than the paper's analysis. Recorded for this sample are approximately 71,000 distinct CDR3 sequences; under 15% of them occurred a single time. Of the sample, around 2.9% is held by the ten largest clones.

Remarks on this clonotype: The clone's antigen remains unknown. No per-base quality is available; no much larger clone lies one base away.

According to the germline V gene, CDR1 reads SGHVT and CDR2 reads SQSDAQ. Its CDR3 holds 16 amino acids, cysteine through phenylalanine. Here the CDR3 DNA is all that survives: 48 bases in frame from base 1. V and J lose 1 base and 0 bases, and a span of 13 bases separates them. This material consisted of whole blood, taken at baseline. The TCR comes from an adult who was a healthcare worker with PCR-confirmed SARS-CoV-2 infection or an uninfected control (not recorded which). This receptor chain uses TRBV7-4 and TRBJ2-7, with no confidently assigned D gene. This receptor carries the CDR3 CASSLGPQFRSYEQYF. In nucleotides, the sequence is TGTGCCAGCAGCTTAGGTCCCCAGTTTCGCTCCTACGAGCAGTACTTC.